Presented here are 5 T cell receptor beta chains from one specimen sequenced in a study of blood T cells in healthy people across ages. Alongside a J-beta primer mix, a sample-barcoded 5' primer served in a second PCR lasting about 7 to 12 cycles. TCRdb redid the calling of the 5' RACE reads with MiXCR, one entry per CDR3 protein. The sample lists roughly 1,800,000 distinct CDR3 sequences; about 49% were seen once. The sequencing sample was made of blood. The receptors were sampled from a woman aged 40-49 years in good health.

This clonotype was seen just once. The CDR3 is CSARDWTGTLGRGAVDTQYF. The CDR3 DNA is TGCAGTGCTAGAGATTGGACAGGGACTCTGGGGCGGGGGGCGGTAGATACGCAGTATTTT. The rearrangement joins TRBV20-1 to TRBJ2-3; tentatively, D is TRBD1 or TRBD2 (8 bases each). This CDR3 has 20 amino acids. V lost 0 bases and J lost 5, with 30 bases in between. CDR1 and CDR2 (germline): DFQATT, SNEGSKA (reference sequence).

In this sample, this clonotype turned up a few times. The CDR3 DNA reads as TGTGCCAGCAGCCACGGGGACGGCTATGGCTACACCTTC. Encoded protein: CASSHGDGYGYTF. The V gene is TRBV3-1, the J gene TRBJ1-2; perhaps TRBD1 as D (5 bases). Germline V gene sequence: CDR1 LGHDT, CDR2 YNNKEL (reference sequence). V shed 3 bases and J shed 4 bases, with 9 bases lying between them. The CDR3 loop spans 13 amino acids.

The V call is TRBV6-5, the J call TRBJ1-2, with a possible D match to TRBD1 (6 bases). V lost 2 bases to trimming and J lost 4 bases, with 14 bases between them. CDR1 and CDR2 (germline): MNHEY, SVGAGI. The CDR3 covers 15 residues. Here the CDR3 reads CASSYDGGLAYGYTF. The CDR3 bases are TGTGCCAGCAGTTACGATGGGGGCTTAGCCTATGGCTACACCTTC.

This clonotype was counted a few times. The rearrangement joins TRBV4-3 to TRBJ2-1, with TRBD1 identical over 10 bases. The germline gives CDR1 LGHNA, CDR2 YSLEER. This CDR3 region has 12 residues. Losses at the gene ends were 5 bases for V and 11 bases for J; bases not matched to a gene: 3. The CDR3 DNA reads TGCGCCAGCAGCAGGGGACAGGGGAAGCAGTTCTTC. It yields the protein CASSRGQGKQFF.

The table lists this clonotype with a few counts. The chain joins TRBV28 to TRBJ2-7, with D unclear. Per the germline V gene, CDR1 is MDHEN and CDR2 is SYDVKM. Trimming pared 5 bases from V and 4 bases from J, leaving 6 bases between. The CDR3 is made up of 11 amino acids. CDR3 coding DNA: TGTGCCAGCAGTATACAGTACGAGCAGTACTTC. It is translated as CASSIQYEQYF.